This T cell receptor beta chain was documented in a study of CD8 T cells in Susac syndrome. Notes on the study in general: In its TCR sequencing and HLA analysis, the study acknowledged that the number of individuals was relatively small.

Germline CDR1 is SEHNR and CDR2 is FQNEAQ (reference sequence). The CDR3 has 15 residues. V gave up 6 bases and J gave up 7 bases; unmatched junction bases: 7. For this clonotype: Its matching antigen is unknown.

RNA amounts of about 0.5 to 1 ug underwent reverse transcription with random hexamers. immunoSEQ multiplex PCR amplified TCR beta CDR3 across 54 Vbeta, 13 Jbeta. Each CDR3 protein gets one entry after TCRdb re-called the immunoSEQ multiplex PCR reads with MiXCR. The top ten clones hold approximately 0.11% of a sample with some 260,000 distinct CDR3 sequences, about 85% of them seen once. The sequenced sample consisted of CD8+ T cells from PBMCs. The genes are TRBV7-9 and TRBJ1-6; 9 bases map to TRBD1. This receptor was identified in a human donor with multiple sclerosis. The CDR3 loop is CASSPTGTGNSPLHF. CDR3 coding DNA: TGTGCCAGCAGTCCGACCGGGACAGGGAATTCACCCCTCCACTTT.